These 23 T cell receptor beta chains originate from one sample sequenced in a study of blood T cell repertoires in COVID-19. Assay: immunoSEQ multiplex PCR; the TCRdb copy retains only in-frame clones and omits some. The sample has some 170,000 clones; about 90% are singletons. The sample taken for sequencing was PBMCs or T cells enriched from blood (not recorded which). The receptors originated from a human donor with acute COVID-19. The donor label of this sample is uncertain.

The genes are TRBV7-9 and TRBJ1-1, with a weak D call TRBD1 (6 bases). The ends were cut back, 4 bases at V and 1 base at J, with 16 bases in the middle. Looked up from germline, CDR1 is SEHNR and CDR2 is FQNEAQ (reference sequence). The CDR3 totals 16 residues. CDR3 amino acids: CASSSSTGAQNTEAFF. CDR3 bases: TGTGCCAGCAGCTCCTCGACAGGAGCCCAGAACACTGAAGCTTTCTTT. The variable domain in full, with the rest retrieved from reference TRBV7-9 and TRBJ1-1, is DTGVSQNPRHKITKRGQNVTFRCDPISEHNRLYWYRQTLGQGPEFLTYFQNEAQLEKSRLLSDRFSAERPKGSFSTLEIQRTEQGDSAMYLCASSSSTGAQNTEAFFGQGTRLTVV.

The CDR3 sequence: CASSQDRGPFYNEQFF. Written as DNA, the CDR3 is TGCGCCAGCAGCCAAGATAGGGGGCCTTTCTACAATGAGCAGTTCTTC. V usage is TRBV4-3 and J usage is TRBJ2-1; 7 bases are a match to TRBD1. The CDR3 totals 16 residues. After removal of 0 bases from V and 3 bases from J, the junction contained 5 bases not matched to a gene. Germline-derived CDR1 and CDR2 are LGHNA and YSLEER.

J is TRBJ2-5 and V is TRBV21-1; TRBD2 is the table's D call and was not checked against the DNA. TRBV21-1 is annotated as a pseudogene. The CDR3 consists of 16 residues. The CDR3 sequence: CASSKDYLGGPETQYF. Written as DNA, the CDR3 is TGTGCCAGCAGCAAAGATTACCTAGGAGGGCCAGAGACCCAGTACTTC.

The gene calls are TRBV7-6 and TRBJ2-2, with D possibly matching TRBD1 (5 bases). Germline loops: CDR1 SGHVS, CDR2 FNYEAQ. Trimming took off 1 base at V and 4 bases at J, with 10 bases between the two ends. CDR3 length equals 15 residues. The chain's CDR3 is CASSLGQSGTGELFF. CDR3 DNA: TGTGCCAGCAGCTTAGGACAGTCAGGCACCGGGGAGCTGTTTTTT. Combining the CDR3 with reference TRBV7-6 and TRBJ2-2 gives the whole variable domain GAGVSQSPRYKVTKRGQDVALRCDPISGHVSLYWYRQALGQGPEFLTYFNYEAQQDKSGLPNDRFSAERPEGSISTLTIQRTEQRDSAMYRCASSLGQSGTGELFFGEGSRLTVL.

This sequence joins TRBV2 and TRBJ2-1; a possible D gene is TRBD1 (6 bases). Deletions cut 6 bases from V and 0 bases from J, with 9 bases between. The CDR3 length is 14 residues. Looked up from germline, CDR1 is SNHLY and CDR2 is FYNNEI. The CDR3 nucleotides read TGTGCCAGCAGGGGGGACAACTCCTACAATGAGCAGTTCTTC. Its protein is CASRGDNSYNEQFF. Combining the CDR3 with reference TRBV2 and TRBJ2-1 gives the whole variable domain EPEVTQTPSHQVTQMGQEVILRCVPISNHLYFYWYRQILGQKVEFLVSFYNNEISEKSEIFDDQFSVERPDGSNFTLKIRSTKLEDSAMYFCASRGDNSYNEQFFGPGTRLTVL.

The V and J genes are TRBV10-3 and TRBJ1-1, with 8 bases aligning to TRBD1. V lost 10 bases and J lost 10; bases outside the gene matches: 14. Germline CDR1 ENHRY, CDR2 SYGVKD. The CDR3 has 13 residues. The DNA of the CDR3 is TGTGCCAGCAATTTGGACAGGGCGGGAAGAGCTTTCTTT. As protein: CASNLDRAGRAFF.

This CDR3 reads CASSLDEAGELFF. The DNA for the CDR3 is TGCGCCAGCAGCCTCGATGAGGCCGGGGAGCTGTTTTTT. The chain joins TRBV4-1 to TRBJ2-2; D remains unclear. V lost 4 bases, J lost 6 bases, and 9 bases lay in between. This CDR3 has 13 residues. Germline V lookup: CDR1 MGHRA, CDR2 YSYEKL.

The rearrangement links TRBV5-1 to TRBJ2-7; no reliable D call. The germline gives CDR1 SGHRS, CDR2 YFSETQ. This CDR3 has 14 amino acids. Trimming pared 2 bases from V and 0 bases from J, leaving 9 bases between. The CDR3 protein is CASSFGPGSYEQYF. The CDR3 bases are TGCGCCAGCAGCTTTGGGCCAGGCTCCTACGAGCAGTACTTC.

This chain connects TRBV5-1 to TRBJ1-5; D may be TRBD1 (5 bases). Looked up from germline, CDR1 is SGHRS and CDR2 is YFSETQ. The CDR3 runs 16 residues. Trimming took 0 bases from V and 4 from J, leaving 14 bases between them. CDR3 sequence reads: CASSLVPGEVNQPQHF. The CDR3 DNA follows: TGCGCCAGCAGCTTGGTTCCGGGGGAGGTGAATCAGCCCCAGCATTTT.

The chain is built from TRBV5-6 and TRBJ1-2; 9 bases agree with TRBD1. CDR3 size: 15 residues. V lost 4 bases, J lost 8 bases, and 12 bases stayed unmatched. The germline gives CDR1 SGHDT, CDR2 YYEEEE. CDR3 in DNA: TGTGCCAGCAGCCCGTCCGGGACAGGGACGGTAGGCTACACCTTC. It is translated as CASSPSGTGTVGYTF.

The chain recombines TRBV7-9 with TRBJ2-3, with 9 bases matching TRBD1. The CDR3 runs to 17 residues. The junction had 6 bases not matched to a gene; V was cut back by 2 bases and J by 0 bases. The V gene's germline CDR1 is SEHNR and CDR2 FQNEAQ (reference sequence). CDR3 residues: CASSLLQGASSTDTQYF. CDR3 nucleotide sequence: TGTGCCAGCAGCTTACTACAGGGGGCATCTAGCACAGATACGCAGTATTTT.

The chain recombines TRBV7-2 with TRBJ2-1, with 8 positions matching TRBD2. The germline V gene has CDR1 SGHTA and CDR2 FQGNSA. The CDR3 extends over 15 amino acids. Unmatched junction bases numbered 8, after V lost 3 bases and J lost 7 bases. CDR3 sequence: CASSFSRGGWNEQFF. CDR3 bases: TGTGCCAGCAGCTTTAGTCGGGGGGGCTGGAATGAGCAGTTCTTC.

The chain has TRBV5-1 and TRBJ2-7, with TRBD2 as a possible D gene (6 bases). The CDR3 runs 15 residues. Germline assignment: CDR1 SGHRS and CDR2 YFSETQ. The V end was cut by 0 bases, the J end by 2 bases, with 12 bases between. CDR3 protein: CASSLVVSGAYEQYF. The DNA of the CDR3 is TGCGCCAGCAGCTTGGTTGTATCGGGGGCCTACGAGCAGTACTTC.

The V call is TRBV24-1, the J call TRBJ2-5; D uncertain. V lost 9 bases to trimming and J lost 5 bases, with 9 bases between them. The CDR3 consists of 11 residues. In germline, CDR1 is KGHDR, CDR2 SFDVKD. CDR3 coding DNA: TGTGCCACCTCAAAGAGGGAGACCCAGTACTTC. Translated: CATSKRETQYF.

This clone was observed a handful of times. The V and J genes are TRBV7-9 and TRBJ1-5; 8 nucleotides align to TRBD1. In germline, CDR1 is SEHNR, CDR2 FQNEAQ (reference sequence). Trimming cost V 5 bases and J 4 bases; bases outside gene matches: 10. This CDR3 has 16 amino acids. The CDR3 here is CASSLGQGRVNQPQHF. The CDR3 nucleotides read TGTGCCAGCAGCCTAGGACAGGGCAGAGTAAATCAGCCCCAGCATTTT.

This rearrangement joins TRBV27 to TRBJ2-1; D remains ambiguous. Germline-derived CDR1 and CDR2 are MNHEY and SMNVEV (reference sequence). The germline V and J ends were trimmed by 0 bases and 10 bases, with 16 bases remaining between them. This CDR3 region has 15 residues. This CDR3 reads CASSLSRSVGREQFF. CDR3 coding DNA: TGTGCCAGCAGTTTATCGAGGAGTGTCGGAAGGGAGCAGTTCTTC.

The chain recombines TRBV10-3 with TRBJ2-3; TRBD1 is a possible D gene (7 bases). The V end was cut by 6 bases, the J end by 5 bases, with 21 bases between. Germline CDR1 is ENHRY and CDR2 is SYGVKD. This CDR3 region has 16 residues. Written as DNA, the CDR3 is TGTGCCATCAGCCTTCTGCAGGGGGGTAGGAAAGATACGCAGTATTTT. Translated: CAISLLQGGRKDTQYF.

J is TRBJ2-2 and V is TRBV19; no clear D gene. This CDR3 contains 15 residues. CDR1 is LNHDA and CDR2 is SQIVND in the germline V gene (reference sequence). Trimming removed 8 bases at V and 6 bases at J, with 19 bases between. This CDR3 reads CASERFQAGAGELFF. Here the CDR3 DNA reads TGTGCCAGTGAAAGGTTCCAGGCAGGCGCCGGGGAGCTGTTTTTT. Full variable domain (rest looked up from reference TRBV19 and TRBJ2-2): DGGITQSPKYLFRKEGQNVTLSCEQNLNHDAMYWYRQDPGQGLRLIYYSQIVNDFQKGDIAEGYSVSREKKESFPLTVTSAQKNPTAFYLCASERFQAGAGELFFGEGSRLTVL.

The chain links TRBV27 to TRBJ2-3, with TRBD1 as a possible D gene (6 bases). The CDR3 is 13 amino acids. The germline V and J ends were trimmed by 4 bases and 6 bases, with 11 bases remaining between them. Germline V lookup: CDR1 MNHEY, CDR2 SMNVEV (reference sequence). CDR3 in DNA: TGTGCCAGCAGTTCGTACAGGGACGATACGCAGTATTTT. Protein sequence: CASSSYRDDTQYF.

The CDR3 bases are TGTGCCAGCAGTCTCCTTGGGACTAGCGGGGGAACCTACGAGCAGTACTTC. The encoded protein is CASSLLGTSGGTYEQYF. The chain uses TRBV11-2 and TRBJ2-7; 14 bases align to TRBD2. The V gene's germline CDR1 is SGHAT and CDR2 FQNNGV. V lost 6 bases, J lost 2 bases, and 9 bases stayed unmatched. The CDR3 consists of 17 residues.

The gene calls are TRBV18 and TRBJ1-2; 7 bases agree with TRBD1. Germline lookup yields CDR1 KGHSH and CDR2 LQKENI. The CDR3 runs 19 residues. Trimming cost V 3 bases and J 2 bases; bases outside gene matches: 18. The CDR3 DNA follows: TGTGCCAGCTCACCTCAAGGACAGGCCCGACCACAAAAAAACTATGGCTACACCTTC. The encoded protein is CASSPQGQARPQKNYGYTF.

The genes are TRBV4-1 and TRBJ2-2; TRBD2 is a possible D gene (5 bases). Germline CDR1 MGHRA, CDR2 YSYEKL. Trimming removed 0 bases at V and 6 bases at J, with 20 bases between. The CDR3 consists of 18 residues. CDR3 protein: CASSQDPPTRMGPGELFF. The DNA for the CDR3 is TGCGCCAGCAGCCAAGATCCCCCAACTAGAATGGGTCCCGGGGAGCTGTTTTTT.

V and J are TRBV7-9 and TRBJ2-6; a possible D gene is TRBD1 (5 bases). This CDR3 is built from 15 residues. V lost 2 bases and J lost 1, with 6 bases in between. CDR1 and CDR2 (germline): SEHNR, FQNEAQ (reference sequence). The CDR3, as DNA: TGTGCCAGCAGCTTAAAGGGGTCTGGGGCCAACGTCCTGACTTTC. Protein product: CASSLKGSGANVLTF.